This TCR beta chain was documented in a study of blood T cell repertoires in COVID-19. At the level of the study: Spain, Italy and the United States supplied samples that represented acute and convalescent COVID-19. From T cells, B-cell-depleted T cells, or PBMCs came the material, which was cDNA or gDNA.

V was trimmed by 6 bases and J by 3 bases, leaving 15 bases between them. Per the germline V gene, CDR1 is SGHRS and CDR2 is YFSETQ. The CDR3 extends over 14 amino acids. Original methodology: Estimates of nucleated cell counts were drawn from the amplification of reference gene primers. The repertoire was sequenced with immunoSEQ multiplex PCR; TCRdb's copy has only in-frame clones and lacks some. V, J and clone size derive from that table, while D and trimming were established from the DNA sequence. Of 25,000 to 40,000 clones in the sample, 85% to 90% were seen once. The source of this sequence is a man between 65 and 85 years old with active COVID-19. The genes are TRBV5-1 and TRBJ1-2; possibly TRBD1 for D (6 bases). The sequenced sample consisted of peripheral blood. The DNA of the CDR3 is TGCGCCAGCAAGGCACAGGGCGGCGACTATGGCTACACCTTC. Its translation: CASKAQGGDYGYTF. The full variable domain, its missing parts supplied by reference TRBV5-1 and TRBJ1-2, is KAGVTQTPRYLIKTRGQQVTLSCSPISGHRSVSWYQQTPGQGLQFLFEYFSETQRNKGNFPGRFSGRQFSNSRSEMNVSTLELGDSALYLCASKAQGGDYGYTFGSGTRLTVV.